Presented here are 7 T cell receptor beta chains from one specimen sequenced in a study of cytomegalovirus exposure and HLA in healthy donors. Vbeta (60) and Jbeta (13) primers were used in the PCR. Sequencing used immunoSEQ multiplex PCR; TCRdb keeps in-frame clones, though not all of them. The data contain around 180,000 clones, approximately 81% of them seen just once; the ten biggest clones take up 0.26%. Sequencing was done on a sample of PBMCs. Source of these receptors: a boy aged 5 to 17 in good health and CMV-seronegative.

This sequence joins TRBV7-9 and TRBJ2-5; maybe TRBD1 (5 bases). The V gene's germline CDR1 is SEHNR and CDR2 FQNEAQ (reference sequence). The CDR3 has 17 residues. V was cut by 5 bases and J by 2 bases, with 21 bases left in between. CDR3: CASSLVQGTLQQETQYF. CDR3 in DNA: TGTGCCAGCAGCCTAGTCCAGGGAACTTTGCAACAAGAGACCCAGTACTTC.

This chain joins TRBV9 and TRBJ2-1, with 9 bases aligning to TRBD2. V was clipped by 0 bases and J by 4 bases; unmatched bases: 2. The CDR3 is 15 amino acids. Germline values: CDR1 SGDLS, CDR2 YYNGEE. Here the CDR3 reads CASSVESGRYNEQFF. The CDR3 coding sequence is TGTGCCAGCAGCGTAGAAAGCGGGAGGTACAATGAGCAGTTCTTC. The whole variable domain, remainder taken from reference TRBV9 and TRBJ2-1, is DSGVTQTPKHLITATGQRVTLRCSPRSGDLSVYWYQQSLDQGLQFLIQYYNGEERAKGNILERFSAQQFPDLHSELNLSSLELGDSALYFCASSVESGRYNEQFFGPGTRLTVL.

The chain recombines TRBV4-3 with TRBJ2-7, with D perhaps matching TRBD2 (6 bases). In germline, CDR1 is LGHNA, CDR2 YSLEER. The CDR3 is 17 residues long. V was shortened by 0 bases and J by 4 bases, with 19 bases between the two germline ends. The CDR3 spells CASSQEGLAGGSYEQYF. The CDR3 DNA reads TGCGCCAGCAGCCAAGAGGGTCTAGCTGGGGGGTCTTACGAGCAGTACTTC.

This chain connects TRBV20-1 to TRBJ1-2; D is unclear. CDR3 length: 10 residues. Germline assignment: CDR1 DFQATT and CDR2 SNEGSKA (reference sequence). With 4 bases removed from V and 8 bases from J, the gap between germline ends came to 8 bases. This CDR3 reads CSANLGGYTF. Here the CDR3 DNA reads TGCAGTGCTAATCTCGGGGGCTACACCTTC.

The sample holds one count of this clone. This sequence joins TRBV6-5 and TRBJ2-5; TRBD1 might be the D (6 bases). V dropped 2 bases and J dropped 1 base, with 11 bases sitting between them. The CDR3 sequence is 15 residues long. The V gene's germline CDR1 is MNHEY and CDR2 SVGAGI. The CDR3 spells CASSYRGQGQETQYF. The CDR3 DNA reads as TGTGCCAGCAGTTACCGGGGACAAGGCCAAGAGACCCAGTACTTC.

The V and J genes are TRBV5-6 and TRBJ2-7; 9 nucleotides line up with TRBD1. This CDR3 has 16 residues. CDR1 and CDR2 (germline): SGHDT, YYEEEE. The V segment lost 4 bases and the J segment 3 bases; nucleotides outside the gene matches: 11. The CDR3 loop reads CASSRFGGQGVYEQYF. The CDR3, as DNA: TGTGCCAGCAGCCGATTTGGGGGACAGGGAGTCTACGAGCAGTACTTC.

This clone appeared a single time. The CDR3 DNA follows: TGTGCCATCAGGGGACATGACTCCTACGAGCAGTACTTC. Its translation is CAIRGHDSYEQYF. This chain uses TRBV10-3 with TRBJ2-7; D may be TRBD1 (6 bases). The CDR3 totals 13 residues. Germline V gene lookup returns CDR1 ENHRY and CDR2 SYGVKD. V shed 6 bases and J shed 0 bases, with 9 bases lying between them.